This T cell receptor (beta chain) emerged from a study of identical twins (dated by TCRdb to about 2016). Background on the whole study: To test whether fetal clonotypes persist, this study deep-sequenced TCR alpha and beta repertoires from monozygotic twins, from unrelated adults of various ages, and from cord blood. To rule out contamination, the twin experiments were replicated at different times with different library preparation protocols.

Of note for this clonotype: Its binding antigen is unknown. Nothing much larger sits one base from this clone, and base qualities are not available.

The full study reports these points: The excess sharing between twins in beta out-of-frame sequences was weaker because fewer shared sequences reduced the signal-to-noise ratio. Zero-insertion analyses could be partly confounded by invariant T cells such as MAIT and iNKT, though diverse VJ usage argued against such confounding for most clonotypes. Compared with coincidental sharing between unrelated individuals, out-of-frame TCR alpha sequences shared between twins showed an excess of sequences with low generation probability. Because the same donors could not be followed over many years, the conclusions relied on cross-sectional statistical analysis. In monozygotic twins, out-of-frame TCR alpha sharing was systematically underestimated by recombination models, although the models agreed with sharing between unrelated individuals. Abundant cord blood beta clonotypes had fewer insertions, young adult naive repertoires showed a similar but weaker trend, and memory repertoires showed no such trend.

The library was obtained by 5' RACE. Sequenced using an Illumina HiSeq 2000. Template switching introduced a universal primer binding site; the final cDNA contained a unique molecular identifier, enabling accurate counting of TCR cDNA molecules. Specific primers in the conserved constant-segment region were used to synthesize first-strand cDNA for TCR alpha and beta chains. Each cDNA library was double barcoded, with a SMART-Mk sample barcode plus Illumina barcodes, to control for contamination. Two successive PCR steps introduced TruSeq adapter sequences along with Illumina sample barcodes. Sequencing of the TCR alpha and beta cDNA libraries was done on the Illumina HiSeq platform using custom primers. The source study handled its data this way. MiGEC processed the raw reads to extract unique molecular identifiers, while MiXCR was used to determine the CDR3 positions. Recombination models were inferred per individual with the repgenHMM and IGoR tools using an EM algorithm. Shared clonotype analysis was performed with the tcR package in R, normalizing sharing by the product of cloneset sizes. To study raw recombination free of thymic and clonal selection effects, out-of-frame nonproductive sequences were analyzed. The raw public reads went through TCRdb reprocessing: fastp at Q25, MiXCR clone calling, in-frame beta chains kept. For every CDR3 protein sequence, its rows merge into one entry that carries the most common genes and DNA. The V and J calls here are based on TCRdb, not the publication. This sample gives just over 500,000 distinct CDR3 sequences in total; 22% of them show up just once. The top ten clonotypes cover roughly 0.91% of the sample.

Only healthy Caucasian donors were included. Three pairs of female monozygotic twins, all aged about 18 to 30 years, made up the twin cohort. Positive isolation kits from Invitrogen were used to isolate CD4+ and CD8+ T cell populations. The CDR3 holds 13 amino acids from the cysteine to the phenylalanine. Only the CDR3 DNA stays, 39 bases, in frame from base 1. V and J are truncated by 3 bases and 0 bases respectively, leaving an intervening sequence of 6 bases. Per the germline V gene, SGHTA is the CDR1 and FQGNSA is the CDR2. The sample also formed part of further work on T cells expressing NK-cell markers. Reported in the second study: TCR beta-chain repertoires were profiled in sorted CD3+CD56+NKG2C+, CD3+CD56+NKG2C- and CD3+CD56-NKG2C+ T-cell subsets from fewer than 10 donors. Among the eight sequenced donors, only one was HCMV-seronegative, while the other seven were HCMV-seropositive. In several experiments an anti-gammadeltaTCR antibody was added to restrict sorting to alphabetaTCR-expressing T cells. In over 5 donors, the dominant CD3+CD56+NKG2C+ clonotypes were among the top 10 CD8+ clonotypes and accounted for about 1.0-7.0% of CD8+ T cells. Those dominant clonotypes were again the most abundant among CD3+CD56-NKG2C+ cells in a handful of donors, at 28.3-60.1%. It remained unclear whether the expanded NKG2C-expressing T cell clones were specific for HCMV antigens. All eight donors whose samples were sequenced were randomly selected healthy volunteers, three of them men and five women. HCMV serostatus was determined by detecting HCMV-specific IgG in serum with a commercial ELISA kit. Reads were demultiplexed and grouped by UMI with MIGEC, and clonotypes were assembled and quantified with MiTCR. To exclude erroneous sequences, only TCR cDNA sequences supported by at least two reads were retained. Downstream repertoire analysis used the tcR package, and clonotypes were matched across fractions by CDR3 nucleotide sequence plus V segment. VDJmatch was used to annotate antigen specificity against VDJdb, with one amino acid substitution allowed in CDR3.

Material for sequencing was CD4+ T cells sorted from blood. The sequence came from a woman in her late teens or twenties in good health. Recombination linked TRBV7-2 to TRBJ2-7, with an unclear D gene assignment. The nucleotides are TGTGCCAGCAGCTTTAGGTTCTCCTACGAGCAGTACTTC. Its translation reads: CASSFRFSYEQYF.